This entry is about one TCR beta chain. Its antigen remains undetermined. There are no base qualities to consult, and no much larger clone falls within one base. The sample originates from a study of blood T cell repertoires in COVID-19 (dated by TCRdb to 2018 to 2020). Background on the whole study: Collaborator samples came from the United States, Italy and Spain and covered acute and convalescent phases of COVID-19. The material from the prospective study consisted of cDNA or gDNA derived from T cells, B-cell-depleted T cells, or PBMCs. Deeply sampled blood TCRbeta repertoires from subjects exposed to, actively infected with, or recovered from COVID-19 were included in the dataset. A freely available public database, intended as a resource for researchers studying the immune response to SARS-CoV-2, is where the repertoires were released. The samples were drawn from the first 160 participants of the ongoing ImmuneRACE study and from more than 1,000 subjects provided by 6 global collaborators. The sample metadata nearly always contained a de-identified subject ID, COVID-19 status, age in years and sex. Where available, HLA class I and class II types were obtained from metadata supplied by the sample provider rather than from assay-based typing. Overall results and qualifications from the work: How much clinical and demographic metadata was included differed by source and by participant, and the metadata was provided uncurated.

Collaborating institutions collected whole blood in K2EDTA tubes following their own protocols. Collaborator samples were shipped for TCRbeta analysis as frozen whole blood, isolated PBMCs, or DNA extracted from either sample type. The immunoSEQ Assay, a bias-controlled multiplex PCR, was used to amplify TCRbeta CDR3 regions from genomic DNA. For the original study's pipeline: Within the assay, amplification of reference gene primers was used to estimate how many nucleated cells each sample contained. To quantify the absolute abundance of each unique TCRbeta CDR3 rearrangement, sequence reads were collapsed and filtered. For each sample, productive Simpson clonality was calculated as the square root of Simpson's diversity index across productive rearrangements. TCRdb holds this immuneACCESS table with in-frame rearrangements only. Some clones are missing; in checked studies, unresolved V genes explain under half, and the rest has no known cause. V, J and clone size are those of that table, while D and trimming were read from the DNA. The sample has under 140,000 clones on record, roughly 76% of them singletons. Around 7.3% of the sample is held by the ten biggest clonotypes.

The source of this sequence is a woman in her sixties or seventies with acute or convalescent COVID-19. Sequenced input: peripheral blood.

The CDR3 protein is CASSPDRVDSGNTIYF. The nucleotides read TGTGCCAGCTCACCGGACAGGGTAGACTCTGGAAACACCATATATTTT. The chain joins TRBV18 to TRBJ1-3, with TRBD1 matching 8 junction bases. Inclusive of the bounding cysteine and phenylalanine, the CDR3 is 16 residues long. Only CDR3 DNA is held: 48 bases, read in frame from base 1. According to the germline V gene, CDR1 reads KGHSH and CDR2 reads LQKENI. V has 3 bases trimmed and J has 0 bases trimmed; junction bases matching no gene number 4.